Described below is a single T cell receptor beta chain sequence and its context. This entry comes from a study of cytomegalovirus exposure and HLA in healthy donors. The CDR3 runs to 15 residues. V lost 3 bases, J lost 14 bases, and 22 bases lay in between. Germline CDR1 is KGHSH and CDR2 is LQKENI. The table came from immunoSEQ multiplex PCR; TCRdb's copy has only in-frame clones and leaves some out. The sample includes around 150,000 clones, around nine tenths of them seen just once. The TCR originated in a woman in her late teens or twenties in good health and CMV-seronegative. This chain joins TRBV18 and TRBJ1-4; D ambiguous. Sequences were obtained from PBMCs. CDR3 nucleotides: TGTGCCAGCTCACCCAACCCGGGGTTCGAATCGGGTCTGTTTTTT. Translated, it gives CASSPNPGFESGLFF.